A few counts support the clone carrying this TCR beta chain. Its specificity is unknown. This record comes from a study of CD8 T cell repertoires and HIV-1 epitope variants. On the study more broadly: Each of Twenty-five Gag and Nef epitope peptides stimulated a separate culture. The baseline condition was 1M T cells left uncultured.

V was pared by 7 bases and J by 4 bases, with 7 bases of the junction left unmatched. The CDR3 is made up of 13 amino acids. The germline CDR1 and CDR2 sequences are SEHNR and FQNEAQ (reference sequence). Survey-depth immunoSEQ sequencing covered TCR beta CDR3 regions. TCRdb keeps only in-frame clones here, not all; method: immunoSEQ multiplex PCR. This sample has more than 4,500 clones, with less than 70% found just once. Overall study findings and caveats: About five clonotypes recognized Nef KF9, one HW9, none TAALDMSHF.

V gene TRBV7-9 combines with J gene TRBJ2-7; 7 bases are shared with TRBD1. The sequencing input was cultured CD8+ T cells derived from PBMCs. The receptor's source is a male donor with HIV. This CDR3 reads CASTTWDRYEQYF. CDR3 in DNA: TGTGCCAGCACCACTTGGGACAGATACGAGCAGTACTTC.